The 13 T cell receptor beta chains below were found in one sample sequenced in a study of post-analysis software for immune sequencing data. Regarding the study as a whole: In patients, TRBV5-6, TRBV5-1 and TRBV20-1 belonged to five TRBV segments found more frequently than in controls.

cDNA libraries for TCR beta contained unique molecular identifiers. TCRdb passed the PCR reads through MiXCR, listing each CDR3 protein once. This table holds about half a million distinct CDR3 sequences, under 55% found once. The antigens these receptors bind are not known. The sequencing input was blood. Every receptor here comes from a girl aged 5 to 17 with multiple sclerosis.

The sample holds many counts of this clonotype. This chain links TRBV20-1 with TRBJ2-7; D gene uncertain. With 5 bases removed from V and 0 bases from J, the gap between germline ends came to 11 bases. The germline V gene encodes CDR1 DFQATT and CDR2 SNEGSKA (reference sequence). The CDR3 sequence is 13 residues long. As DNA, the CDR3 is TGCAGTGCTCACCCACTGGACTCCTACGAGCAGTACTTC. It encodes CSAHPLDSYEQYF.

This chain uses TRBV5-1 with TRBJ2-6, with D perhaps given as TRBD1 or TRBD2 (5 bases each). Trimming shortened V by 0 bases and J by 0 bases, and 19 bases separated the two germline ends. From germline, CDR1 is SGHRS and CDR2 YFSETQ. The length of the CDR3 is 20 residues. This chain's CDR3 is CASSLDGYGTASSGANVLTF. In DNA form, the CDR3 reads TGCGCCAGCAGCTTGGATGGGTATGGGACGGCAAGCTCTGGGGCCAACGTCCTGACTTTC.

A note on this clonotype: Possible read error: a much larger clone is one base away. This chain links TRBV6-6 with TRBJ2-7; 8 nucleotides match TRBD1. Germline CDR1 MNHNY, CDR2 SVGAGI (reference sequence). V gave up 7 bases and J gave up 7 bases; unmatched junction bases: 12. The CDR3 spans 14 residues. Here the CDR3 DNA reads TGTGCCAGCACTTCGGGGCAGGGGGCGGGGGAGCAGTACTTC. Its translation is CASTSGQGAGEQYF.

DNA for the CDR3: TGCAGTGTAACCAGACAGCCCTACGAGCAGTACTTC. Its protein is CSVTRQPYEQYF. The V call is TRBV20-1, the J call TRBJ2-7; a weak D match, TRBD1 (5 bases). V lost 7 bases and J lost 2, with 12 bases in between. The CDR3 has 12 residues. Germline lookup yields CDR1 DFQATT and CDR2 SNEGSKA (reference sequence).

CDR3 bases: TGCAGCGTTGCGGGGGCCTACAATCAGCCCCAGCATTTT. Translation gives CSVAGAYNQPQHF. The rearrangement joins TRBV29-1 to TRBJ1-5, with TRBD1 as a possible D gene (6 bases). V lost 4 bases, J lost 3 bases, and 10 bases lay in between. Germline CDR1 reads SQVTM; CDR2 reads ANQGSEA. This CDR3 has 13 amino acids.

A word on this clonotype: This may come from a read error, since a much larger clone is one base off. The V and J genes are TRBV25-1 and TRBJ2-5; D unclear. The J call is in doubt because the DNA end fits TRBJ2-1 better. The length of the CDR3 is 10 residues. Per germline, CDR1 MGHDK and CDR2 SYGVNS. The CDR3 protein is CASSEETQFF. CDR3 DNA sequence: TGTGCCAGCAGTGAAGAGACCCAGTTCTTC.

This clonotype has just a few counts. The J gene is TRBJ1-6, the V gene TRBV10-3, with D perhaps TRBD1 (6 bases). V lost 3 bases to trimming and J lost 5 bases, with 11 bases between them. CDR1 and CDR2 from the germline V gene are ENHRY and SYGVKD. This CDR3 contains 15 residues. CDR3 loop: CAISERQDNNSPLHF. The DNA of the CDR3 is TGTGCCATCAGTGAAAGACAGGATAATAATTCACCCCTCCACTTT.

This chain links TRBV24-1 with TRBJ2-3, with TRBD1 matching 10 bases. With 4 bases clipped from V and 4 bases from J, the junction kept 7 bases outside the gene matches. Germline loops: CDR1 KGHDR, CDR2 SFDVKD. The CDR3 consists of 16 residues. The CDR3 DNA follows: TGTGCCACCAGTGACTCCGGGACAGGGGAAGCAGATACGCAGTATTTT. Translation gives CATSDSGTGEADTQYF.

The rearrangement joins TRBV6-6 to TRBJ1-5; tentatively, D is TRBD1 (5 bases). The ends were cut back, 8 bases at V and 4 bases at J, with 18 bases in the middle. CDR1 and CDR2 from the germline V gene are MNHNY and SVGAGI (reference sequence). The CDR3 totals 15 residues. The CDR3 is CASVQTGTANQPQHF. CDR3 coding DNA: TGTGCCAGCGTACAGACCGGGACGGCGAATCAGCCCCAGCATTTT.

The V and J genes are TRBV28 and TRBJ2-7; 10 bases map to TRBD2. J gave up 7 bases and V 5 bases, and 5 bases lay outside the gene matches. The CDR3 is made up of 13 amino acids. Germline CDR1 is MDHEN and CDR2 is SYDVKM. CDR3 in amino acids: CASSQSGRGEQYF. CDR3 sequence (DNA): TGTGCCAGCAGTCAAAGCGGGAGGGGTGAGCAGTACTTC.

This clonotype was picked up a small number of times. The V and J genes are TRBV9 and TRBJ2-1; TRBD2 aligns across 9 bases. The V gene end was trimmed by 3 bases and the J gene end by 8 bases; junction bases not matched to a gene: 9. CDR3 length equals 15 residues. CDR1 SGDLS and CDR2 YYNGEE come from the germline V gene. The CDR3: CASSASSGILDEQFF. The CDR3 DNA reads TGTGCCAGCAGCGCCTCTAGCGGGATACTCGATGAGCAGTTCTTC.

This chain joins TRBV7-2 and TRBJ2-6, with D unclear. Germline assignment: CDR1 SGHTA and CDR2 FQGNSA. There are 18 residues in the CDR3. Trimming removed 4 bases from V and 1 base from J, with 17 bases in between. CDR3 sequence reads: CASSYRSPILSGANVLTF. CDR3 bases: TGTGCCAGCAGCTACCGGTCTCCGATACTTTCTGGGGCCAACGTCCTGACTTTC.

The chain recombines TRBV7-2 with TRBJ1-1, with TRBD1 matching 8 bases. Germline V CDR1 and CDR2: SGHTA, FQGNSA. With 5 bases clipped from V and 10 bases from J, the junction kept 18 bases outside the gene matches. The CDR3 contains 16 residues. CDR3 in DNA: TGTGCCAGCAGCGCAATCCAGACAGGGGCACGGTCGGGAGCTTTCTTT. Amino acid sequence: CASSAIQTGARSGAFF.